Below, 26 T cell receptor beta chains from the same sample are listed, as sequenced in a study of blood T cell repertoires in COVID-19. Measured with immunoSEQ multiplex PCR; TCRdb has only the in-frame clones, and not every one. The sample yields around 49,000 clones, 80% to 90% seen once. The sample consisted of peripheral blood. The origin of the receptors is a woman in her sixties with acute or convalescent COVID-19.

CDR3 coding DNA: TGTGCCAGCAGCCACGGACAGGCAAAGGCTGGAAACACCATATATTTT. Translation: CASSHGQAKAGNTIYF. The genes are TRBV7-9 and TRBJ1-3; TRBD1 matches 7 bases. CDR1 and CDR2 (germline): SEHNR, FQNEAQ (reference sequence). There are 16 residues in the CDR3. V lost 5 bases, J lost 2 bases, and 9 bases stayed unmatched.

The chain recombines TRBV11-2 with TRBJ2-1; D perhaps matches TRBD1 (6 bases). The length of the CDR3 is 15 residues. V was cut by 5 bases and J by 6 bases, with 17 bases left in between. Germline CDR1 SGHAT, CDR2 FQNNGV. The CDR3 DNA follows: TGTGCCAGCAGCCAGGGGCTAGCCGGTGGCAATGAGCAGTTCTTC. This translates into CASSQGLAGGNEQFF.

The rearrangement links TRBV30 to TRBJ1-1; a weak D match, TRBD1 (6 bases). V lost 7 bases to trimming and J lost 5 bases, with 17 bases between them. The V gene's germline CDR1 is GTSNPN and CDR2 SVGIG (reference sequence). The length of the CDR3 is 13 residues. CDR3 sequence: CASTKGVWTEAFF. As DNA, the CDR3 is TGTGCCTCGACAAAGGGGGTGTGGACTGAAGCTTTCTTT.

The chain is built from TRBV7-9 and TRBJ1-3, with D unclear. The CDR3 is made up of 12 amino acids. Trimming took off 2 bases at V and 4 bases at J, with 3 bases between the two ends. Germline assignment: CDR1 SEHNR and CDR2 FQNEAQ (reference sequence). CDR3 in amino acids: CASSLPGNTIYF. The CDR3 region has the DNA TGTGCCAGCAGCTTACCAGGAAACACCATATATTTT. Filled out from reference TRBV7-9 and TRBJ1-3, the complete variable domain reads DTGVSQNPRHKITKRGQNVTFRCDPISEHNRLYWYRQTLGQGPEFLTYFQNEAQLEKSRLLSDRFSAERPKGSFSTLEIQRTEQGDSAMYLCASSLPGNTIYFGEGSWLTVV.

The rearrangement uses TRBV4-1 and TRBJ2-2; weak D call: TRBD2 (7 bases). Germline V gene lookup returns CDR1 MGHRA and CDR2 YSYEKL. CDR3 length equals 15 residues. V lost 3 bases and J 4 bases, leaving 12 bases between the germline ends. CDR3 coding DNA: TGCGCCAGCAGCCAGGGGGGGGCGGGCACCGGGGAGCTGTTTTTT. Protein: CASSQGGAGTGELFF.

This chain uses TRBV27 with TRBJ2-5, with TRBD2 identical over 7 bases. The trim removed 10 bases at V and 4 bases at J, leaving 15 bases unmatched. This CDR3 has 15 amino acids. In germline, CDR1 is MNHEY, CDR2 SMNVEV (reference sequence). The DNA for the CDR3 is TGTGCCACCTCTACCCGATGGCGGGAGACAGAGACCCAGTACTTC. Its protein is CATSTRWRETETQYF.

This sequence joins TRBV19 and TRBJ2-1; D possibly corresponds to TRBD1 (6 bases). The CDR3 has 15 residues. CDR1 is LNHDA, CDR2 SQIVND, per germline (reference sequence). V was shortened by 5 bases and J by 0 bases, with 11 bases between the two germline ends. In DNA, the CDR3 is TGTGCCAGTAGTTACAGGGTCAGCTCCTACAATGAGCAGTTCTTC. This sequence encodes CASSYRVSSYNEQFF.

The V and J genes are TRBV29-1 and TRBJ1-2, with TRBD1 identical over 8 bases. CDR3 length equals 11 residues. CDR1 and CDR2 (germline): SQVTM, ANQGSEA. For the CDR3, the DNA is TGCGGTGTCGGCAGGGGGCTTGGCTACACCTTC. It codes for CGVGRGLGYTF.

The rearrangement joins TRBV20-1 to TRBJ1-1; D might be TRBD1 (5 bases). V lost 3 bases and J 4 bases, leaving 12 bases between the germline ends. This CDR3 spans 13 amino acids. CDR1 DFQATT and CDR2 SNEGSKA come from the germline V gene (reference sequence). CDR3 sequence reads: CSASFPGFTEAFF. DNA for the CDR3: TGCAGTGCTAGTTTCCCAGGGTTCACTGAAGCTTTCTTT.

This clone was found a few times. The genes are TRBV7-8 and TRBJ1-3; TRBD1 might be the D (5 bases). Germline V gene data show CDR1 as SGHVS and CDR2 as FQNEAQ. The V end was cut by 3 bases, the J end by 2 bases, with 14 bases between. This CDR3 has 16 residues. The CDR3 bases are TGTGCCAGCAGCTTCGCGGGAGGGGCCGCTGGAAACACCATATATTTT. Translated, it gives CASSFAGGAAGNTIYF.

The chain links TRBV27 to TRBJ2-5; possible D gene TRBD2, 5 bases. The V gene's germline CDR1 is MNHEY and CDR2 SMNVEV (reference sequence). This CDR3 region has 14 residues. V shed 3 bases and J shed 2 bases, with 10 bases lying between them. CDR3 bases: TGTGCCAGCAGTTTTTCGGGAACACAAGAGACCCAGTACTTC. This sequence encodes CASSFSGTQETQYF.

The chain has TRBV12-3 or TRBV12-4 and TRBJ1-2; the D gene is possibly TRBD1 (6 bases). The CDR3 extends over 13 amino acids. Between the trimmed V and J ends, which lost 5 bases and 3 bases, there was a span of 10 bases. The CDR3 is CASSPTGDYGYTF. CDR3 in DNA: TGTGCCAGCAGTCCGACAGGAGACTATGGCTACACCTTC.

The sample holds one count of this clone. The rearrangement joins TRBV6-2 or TRBV6-3 to TRBJ1-6; maybe TRBD1 (6 bases). Germline V CDR1 and CDR2: MNHEY, SVGEGT. The CDR3 sequence is 12 residues long. V was shortened by 2 bases and J by 13 bases, with 9 bases between the two germline ends. The CDR3 DNA reads TGTGCCAGCAGTTACCCCCAGGGGCCCCTCCACTTT. Translating gives CASSYPQGPLHF.

The V and J genes are TRBV27 and TRBJ1-5; D is possibly TRBD1 (5 bases). The CDR3 length is 15 residues. Germline CDR1 MNHEY, CDR2 SMNVEV (reference sequence). Trimming pared 6 bases from V and 0 bases from J, leaving 12 bases between. DNA of the CDR3: TGTGCCAGCAGGTGGACATTGAATAGCAATCAGCCCCAGCATTTT. It yields the protein CASRWTLNSNQPQHF.

In this sample, this clone turned up a few times. The V and J genes are TRBV10-3 and TRBJ1-1; 9 nucleotides align to TRBD1. Germline values: CDR1 ENHRY, CDR2 SYGVKD. V lost 11 bases to trimming and J lost 3 bases; unmatched junction nucleotides: 4. This CDR3 is 12 amino acids long. The CDR3 region is CAVGTGYTEAFF. DNA for the CDR3: TGTGCCGTTGGGACAGGGTACACTGAAGCTTTCTTT.

The J gene is TRBJ2-1, the V gene TRBV5-8; 7 positions match TRBD1. CDR1 SGHTS and CDR2 YDEGEE come from the germline V gene. The junction had 8 bases not matched to a gene; V was cut back by 5 bases and J by 9 bases. This CDR3 is 13 amino acids long. CDR3 region: CASSFFSGGEQFF. The DNA for the CDR3 is TGTGCCAGCAGTTTTTTCTCAGGGGGTGAGCAGTTCTTC. Drawing the rest from reference TRBV5-8 and TRBJ2-1, the complete variable domain is EAGVTQSPTHLIKTRGQQATLRCSPISGHTSVYWYQQALGLGLQFLLWYDEGEERNRGNFPPRFSGRQFPNYSSELNVNALELEDSALYLCASSFFSGGEQFFGPGTRLTVL.

The chain combines TRBV29-1 with TRBJ2-3; a possible D gene is TRBD2 (6 bases). Per the germline V gene, CDR1 is SQVTM and CDR2 is ANQGSEA. The CDR3 loop spans 15 amino acids. The ends were cut back, 7 bases at V and 6 bases at J, with 23 bases in the middle. In DNA form, the CDR3 reads TGCAGCGGTGGTGAACTACCAGGGACTGGGGATACGCAGTATTTT. This sequence encodes CSGGELPGTGDTQYF.

This sequence joins TRBV6-6 and TRBJ2-7; D gene unclear. From germline, CDR1 is MNHNY and CDR2 SVGAGI (reference sequence). The V end was cut by 6 bases, the J end by 6 bases, with 12 bases between. The CDR3 sequence is 12 residues long. CDR3 region: CASRQASTEQYF. CDR3 bases: TGTGCCAGCAGACAAGCGAGCACCGAGCAGTACTTC.

This sequence joins TRBV27 and TRBJ1-1; D gene uncertain. This CDR3 contains 13 residues. Per germline, CDR1 MNHEY and CDR2 SMNVEV (reference sequence). Trimming left V 1 base short and J 1 base short, with 4 bases between. CDR3: CASSLLRNTEAFF. CDR3 sequence (DNA): TGTGCCAGCAGTTTATTGCGGAACACTGAAGCTTTCTTT.

The J gene is TRBJ2-7, the V gene TRBV10-3; no firm D call. Germline CDR1 reads ENHRY; CDR2 reads SYGVKD. The CDR3 has 15 amino acids. V was cut by 4 bases and J by 2 bases, with 15 bases left in between. The CDR3 nucleotides are TGTGCCATCAGTGGAATAAGCGCAATAGCCTACGAGCAGTACTTC. Translation: CAISGISAIAYEQYF.

By its share, this clone is medium-sized. The chain uses TRBV5-8 and TRBJ1-5; D not resolved. The CDR3 sequence is 16 residues long. The germline CDR1 and CDR2 sequences are SGHTS and YDEGEE. V shed 1 base and J shed 0 bases, with 11 bases lying between them. The CDR3 reads CASSLLGGLSNQPQHF. In DNA form, the CDR3 reads TGTGCCAGCAGCTTGCTAGGAGGTCTTAGCAATCAGCCCCAGCATTTT. Filled out from reference TRBV5-8 and TRBJ1-5, the complete variable domain reads EAGVTQSPTHLIKTRGQQATLRCSPISGHTSVYWYQQALGLGLQFLLWYDEGEERNRGNFPPRFSGRQFPNYSSELNVNALELEDSALYLCASSLLGGLSNQPQHFGDGTRLSIL.

This clone appeared a few times. The V gene is TRBV4-1, the J gene TRBJ1-5, with D uncertain. Trimming pared 3 bases from V and 7 bases from J, leaving 16 bases between. This CDR3 has 15 amino acids. Germline CDR1 is MGHRA and CDR2 is YSYEKL. The chain's CDR3 is CASSQDDTASQPQHF. The CDR3 DNA reads TGCGCCAGCAGCCAGGATGACACGGCTAGCCAGCCCCAGCATTTT.

The V gene is TRBV4-2, the J gene TRBJ1-2, with TRBD1 matching 8 bases. V shed 2 bases and J 6 bases; nucleotides not matched to a gene: 5. The CDR3 covers 14 residues. Germline V gives CDR1 LGHNA, CDR2 YNFKEQ. The CDR3 region has the DNA TGTGCCAGCAGCCAAAAGGACAGGGTGGATGGCTACACCTTC. Translation: CASSQKDRVDGYTF.

The V and J genes are TRBV28 and TRBJ1-2; D ambiguous. Trimming pared 6 bases from V and 7 bases from J, leaving 12 bases between. Germline CDR1 and CDR2: MDHEN and SYDVKM. There are 12 residues in the CDR3. CDR3 nucleotides: TGTGCCAGCAGGCCGATAGAGTTTGGCTACACCTTC. This gives the protein CASRPIEFGYTF.

The chain recombines TRBV28 with TRBJ1-2; weak D call: TRBD1 (5 bases). V shed 3 bases and J shed 2 bases, with 13 bases lying between them. Germline CDR1 is MDHEN and CDR2 is SYDVKM. The CDR3 totals 15 residues. CDR3 nucleotide sequence: TGTGCCAGCAGTTTCTCCTTTCGGGGGAACTATGGCTACACCTTC. Translated: CASSFSFRGNYGYTF.

This sequence joins TRBV9 and TRBJ1-1; 7 nucleotides match TRBD1. Trimming removed 3 bases from V and 7 bases from J; junction bases left unmatched: 12. Per germline, CDR1 SGDLS and CDR2 YYNGEE. The CDR3 is 15 amino acids. The CDR3, as DNA: TGTGCCAGCAGCGCCGAAAGAGGGACAGCGCTTGAAGCTTTCTTT. Translating gives CASSAERGTALEAFF.